This T cell receptor beta chain was obtained from a study of OX40 agonist ivuxolimab in advanced cancers. In the study overall: Ivuxolimab was an agonistic, fully human IgG2 monoclonal antibody directed against OX40 (CD134), a costimulatory receptor. Intravenous ivuxolimab was administered to patients every 2 weeks at six dose levels: 0.01, 0.1, 0.3, 1.5, 3 and 10 mg/kg. The paper describes the monotherapy dose-escalation part (N ≈ 50 patients) of the phase I trial of ivuxolimab. Partial responses were achieved by three dose-escalation patients, of whom one had hepatocellular carcinoma and two had cutaneous melanoma. Patients were allowed to have had prior anti-PD-1, anti-PD-L1 or anti-CTLA-4 therapy, and around 40% of the dose-escalation patients had previously received checkpoint inhibitors. Peripheral TCRbeta sequencing was intended to test whether TCR sequence diversity was altered and clonal T-cell expansion was caused by ivuxolimab. Of the 50 or so patients in dose escalation, some 19 had hepatocellular carcinoma, some 15 had melanoma, 9 had renal cell carcinoma and 9 had head and neck cancer. A male proportion of 82.7% and a mean age of about 60 years, ranging from 23 to 79, were recorded for the dose-escalation cohort.

V and J are truncated by 1 base and 7 bases respectively, leaving an intervening sequence of 5 bases. Via the germline V gene, CDR1 is SNHLY and CDR2 FYNNEI. The CDR3 spans 13 residues, from the cysteine through the phenylalanine. Of the read, only the CDR3 DNA is kept; its 39 bases are in frame from base 1. The trial excluded patients who had a history of autoimmune disease or were on systemic immunosuppression. In every dose cohort, peripheral blood was drawn for TCR sequencing at baseline, cycle 4 day 1, and cycle 7 day 1. The samples were taken from a phase I, first-in-human, multicenter, open-label dose-escalation trial of ivuxolimab. Adults with locally advanced or metastatic head and neck squamous cell, hepatocellular, melanoma or renal cell carcinoma were enrolled in the trial. Before TCR sequencing, CD4+ and CD8+ T cells were separately sorted from peripheral blood. Regarding this clone: No antigen is known for it. No per-base quality is available; no much larger clone lies one base away.

General findings and caveats noted by the study authors: The antigen specificity of the clonally expanded peripheral T cells was not determined. In the 0.1-3.0 mg/kg groups, partial responders were among the patients with the lowest normalized peripheral clonal expansion, particularly in CD8+ T cells. After ivuxolimab, expanded clones were on average more numerous among CD8+ T cells than among CD4+ T cells. At doses from 0.1 to 3.0 mg/kg, clonal expansion was seen in both CD4+ and CD8+ blood T cells between baseline and week 6. Low levels of normalized T-cell clonal expansion were also shown by some nonresponding patients.

For sequencing of the TCRbeta CDR3 region, genomic DNA was extracted from the sorted cells. The immunoSEQ Assay was used to sequence the TCRbeta CDR3 regions. TCRdb re-hosts the immuneACCESS table, in-frame sequences only. Its copies lack some clones; in the studies checked, an unresolved V gene accounts for under half of them, and the cause for the rest is not known. A total of 91,000 or so clones appear in this sample, approximately 84% of them only once. The ten largest clones represent roughly 2.1% of the sample. This sample comprised CD4+ or CD8+ T cells sorted from blood, obtained in a trial of the OX40 agonist ivuxolimab. The TCR originated in an adult with an advanced solid tumor such as melanoma, head and neck, liver or kidney cancer. Recombination joined TRBV2 with TRBJ1-6, with the identity of the D gene unclear. The bases are TGTGCCAGCAGTGAAGGAAGAAATTCACCCCTCCACTTT. This is translated as CASSEGRNSPLHF.